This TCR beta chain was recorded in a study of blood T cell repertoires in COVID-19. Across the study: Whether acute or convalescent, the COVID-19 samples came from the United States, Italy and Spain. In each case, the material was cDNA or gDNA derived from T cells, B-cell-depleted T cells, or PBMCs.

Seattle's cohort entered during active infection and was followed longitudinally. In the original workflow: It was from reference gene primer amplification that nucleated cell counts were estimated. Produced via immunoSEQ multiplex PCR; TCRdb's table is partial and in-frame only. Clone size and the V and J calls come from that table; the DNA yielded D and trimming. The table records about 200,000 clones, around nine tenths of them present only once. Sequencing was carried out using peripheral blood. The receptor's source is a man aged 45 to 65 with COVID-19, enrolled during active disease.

The chain's CDR3 is CASSPEEGGTSGYNEQFF. As DNA, the CDR3 is TGCGCCAGCAGCCCAGAAGAGGGGGGGACTAGCGGATACAATGAGCAGTTCTTC. The chain uses TRBV4-1 and TRBJ2-1; 11 positions match TRBD2. Germline V gives CDR1 MGHRA, CDR2 YSYEKL. The V segment lost 4 bases and the J segment 4 bases; nucleotides outside the gene matches: 12. The CDR3 totals 18 residues.